One and the same sample provided the 10 T cell receptor beta chains below, sequenced in a study of yellow fever vaccine responses in identical twins. Each CDR3 protein is one row after TCRdb ran MiXCR on the RT-PCR reads. Here the sample spans 30,000 to 35,000 distinct CDR3 sequences, 45% to 65% being singletons. Sequencing was performed on T cells from blood (PBMCs), unsorted or a sorted subset (not recorded which), taken before or after yellow fever vaccination (not recorded which). The receptors shown here come from a woman aged 18 to 35 who received the yellow fever vaccine.

This chain uses TRBV13 with TRBJ2-1; D unresolved. CDR1 is PRHDT, CDR2 FYEKMQ, per germline (reference sequence). The CDR3 extends over 14 amino acids. Trimming removed 5 bases from V and 0 bases from J, with 8 bases in between. This CDR3 reads CASSLRSSYNEQFF. The DNA of the CDR3 is TGTGCCAGCAGCCTCAGGAGCTCCTACAATGAGCAGTTCTTC. The variable domain in full, completed from reference TRBV13 and TRBJ2-1, reads AAGVIQSPRHLIKEKRETATLKCYPIPRHDTVYWYQQGPGQDPQFLISFYEKMQSDKGSIPDRFSAQQFSDYHSELNMSSLELGDSALYFCASSLRSSYNEQFFGPGTRLTVL.

In this sample, this clonotype turned up a few times. The rearrangement links TRBV12-5 to TRBJ2-1; TRBD1 aligns across 8 bases. Looked up from germline, CDR1 is LGHNT and CDR2 is FRNRAP. The length of the CDR3 is 14 residues. V gave up 8 bases and J gave up 8 bases; unmatched junction bases: 11. The chain's CDR3 is CASRLQGGGDEQFF. CDR3 DNA sequence: TGTGCTAGTCGGTTACAGGGGGGTGGTGATGAGCAGTTCTTC.

V is TRBV20-1 and J is TRBJ1-3, with unresolved D. V was trimmed by 5 bases and J by 8 bases, leaving 16 bases between them. This CDR3 comprises 13 residues. CDR1 and CDR2 (germline): DFQATT, SNEGSKA (reference sequence). The CDR3 DNA is TGCAGTGCTTCCCAAGGTCCCGGGGACACCATATATTTT. Protein: CSASQGPGDTIYF.

J is TRBJ2-1 and V is TRBV3-1; D remains unclear. This CDR3 comprises 12 residues. Trimming left V 1 base short and J 8 bases short, with 6 bases between. The V gene's germline CDR1 is LGHDT and CDR2 YNNKEL (reference sequence). CDR3 sequence reads: CASSQVADEQFF. The CDR3 coding sequence is TGTGCCAGCAGCCAAGTTGCGGATGAGCAGTTCTTC.

The CDR3 nucleotides are TGTGCCAGCACTCTGGAGCGGGAAGGGGGAGATACGCAGTATTTT. Encoded protein: CASTLEREGGDTQYF. J is TRBJ2-3 and V is TRBV2; the D gene is possibly TRBD2 (7 bases). Trimming left V 7 bases short and J 5 bases short, with 19 bases between. The CDR3 totals 15 residues. Looked up from germline, CDR1 is SNHLY and CDR2 is FYNNEI. Filled out from reference TRBV2 and TRBJ2-3, the complete variable domain reads EPEVTQTPSHQVTQMGQEVILRCVPISNHLYFYWYRQILGQKVEFLVSFYNNEISEKSEIFDDQFSVERPDGSNFTLKIRSTKLEDSAMYFCASTLEREGGDTQYFGPGTRLTVL.

This clonotype appeared a single time. This chain uses TRBV14 with TRBJ2-1, with 9 positions matching TRBD2. Losses at the gene ends were 0 bases for V and 8 bases for J; bases not matched to a gene: 5. The V gene's germline CDR1 is SGHDN and CDR2 FVKESK. The CDR3 sequence is 15 residues long. The CDR3 nucleotides read TGTGCCAGCAGCCAAGATAGTGCGGGAGGGGATGAGCAGTTCTTC. Its translation is CASSQDSAGGDEQFF. The full variable domain, in which reference TRBV14 and TRBJ2-1 provide the parts outside the CDR3, is EAGVTQFPSHSVIEKGQTVTLRCDPISGHDNLYWYRRVMGKEIKFLLHFVKESKQDESGMPNNRFLAERTGGTYSTLKVQPAELEDSGVYFCASSQDSAGGDEQFFGPGTRLTVL.

The CDR3 here is CASSLGRDTSEQFF. Here the CDR3 DNA reads TGTGCCAGCAGCTTAGGACGGGACACCTCTGAGCAGTTCTTC. The rearrangement joins TRBV11-2 to TRBJ2-1; tentatively, D is TRBD1 (6 bases). The CDR3 consists of 14 residues. V was trimmed by 1 base and J by 9 bases, leaving 13 bases between them. Germline loops: CDR1 SGHAT, CDR2 FQNNGV. The full variable domain, its missing parts supplied by reference TRBV11-2 and TRBJ2-1, is EAGVAQSPRYKIIEKRQSVAFWCNPISGHATLYWYQQILGQGPKLLIQFQNNGVVDDSQLPKDRFSAERLKGVDSTLKIQPAKLEDSAVYLCASSLGRDTSEQFFGPGTRLTVL.

This clonotype turned up a few times. The chain links TRBV3-1 to TRBJ2-7; TRBD1 matches at 9 bases. Losses at the gene ends were 5 bases for V and 1 base for J; bases not matched to a gene: 6. The CDR3 is made up of 15 amino acids. CDR1 and CDR2 (germline): LGHDT, YNNKEL (reference sequence). For the CDR3, the DNA is TGTGCCAGCAGCTGGTCGGACAGGGGTTCCTACGAGCAGTACTTC. Its translation is CASSWSDRGSYEQYF.

This clonotype has only a few counts. The rearrangement joins TRBV10-1 to TRBJ2-1; 7 nucleotides match TRBD2. The CDR3 loop spans 15 amino acids. The germline V gene encodes CDR1 WNHNN and CDR2 SYGVQD (reference sequence). Trimming at V came to 5 bases and at J to 8 bases, leaving 12 bases not matched to a gene. This CDR3 is CASSPSGSGRDEQFF. For the CDR3, the DNA is TGCGCCAGCAGTCCTAGCGGATCAGGCCGCGATGAGCAGTTCTTC.

This clonotype turned up a few times. V gene TRBV18 combines with J gene TRBJ1-1; no clear D gene. V was trimmed by 8 bases and J by 0 bases, leaving 13 bases between them. CDR3 length: 14 residues. CDR1 is KGHSH and CDR2 is LQKENI in the germline V gene. The CDR3 here is CASLLGGMNTEAFF. CDR3 sequence (DNA): TGTGCCAGCCTCCTTGGCGGGATGAACACTGAAGCTTTCTTT.